The next 21 T cell receptor beta chains were all read from a single sample in a study of blood T cells in healthy people across ages. A sample-barcoded 5' primer and a J-beta primer mix were used in a second PCR of roughly 6 to 11 cycles. TCRdb reprocessed the 5' RACE reads via MiXCR and lists one record per CDR3 protein. This sample yields approximately 1,700,000 distinct CDR3 sequences, of which about two fifths are seen a single time; roughly 23% belongs to the top ten. The sequenced material came from blood. Source of these receptors: a human donor in good health.

The chain employs TRBV29-1 and TRBJ2-3; 8 bases are a match to TRBD1. Germline trimming cut 4 bases from V and 4 bases from J; bases unmatched to any gene: 7. Germline V lookup: CDR1 SQVTM, CDR2 ANQGSEA. The CDR3 contains 14 residues. DNA for the CDR3: TGCAGCGTTGTATCAGGGGGCGAGTCAGATACGCAGTATTTT. Translated: CSVVSGGESDTQYF.

The V gene is TRBV20-1, the J gene TRBJ1-6; maybe TRBD1 (5 bases). The CDR3 is 14 amino acids. Germline V gene data show CDR1 as DFQATT and CDR2 as SNEGSKA (reference sequence). Trimming pared 7 bases from V and 6 bases from J, leaving 16 bases between. CDR3 sequence reads: CSVIPGPINSPLHF. Here the CDR3 DNA reads TGCAGTGTTATACCGGGACCGATTAATTCACCCCTCCACTTT.

This clonotype has just a few counts. This chain connects TRBV29-1 to TRBJ2-1, with D tentatively TRBD1 (6 bases). This CDR3 is 12 amino acids long. V dropped 7 bases and J dropped 8 bases, with 15 bases sitting between them. From germline, CDR1 is SQVTM and CDR2 ANQGSEA. The CDR3 DNA sequence: TGCAGCGCCTCCACAGGGTTCCATGAGCAGTTCTTC. This encodes CSASTGFHEQFF.

CDR3 nucleotides: TGTGCCAGCAGCCAAGGACAGGTCCTCTCCTACGAGCAGTACTTC. This translates into CASSQGQVLSYEQYF. The chain links TRBV5-5 to TRBJ2-7, with 7 bases lining up with TRBD1. CDR3 size: 15 residues. Germline CDR1 is SGHKS and CDR2 is YYEKEE (reference sequence). V gave up 4 bases and J gave up 0 bases; unmatched junction bases: 7.

This clonotype came up a few times. The chain carries TRBV20-1 and TRBJ2-1; D ambiguous. The V gene lost 6 bases and the J gene lost 7 bases, with 13 bases spanning the gap. There are 12 residues in the CDR3. Germline CDR1 and CDR2: DFQATT and SNEGSKA (reference sequence). The CDR3 region is CSAARFMNEQFF. The CDR3 DNA follows: TGCAGTGCGGCCAGGTTCATGAATGAGCAGTTCTTC.

This clonotype turned up a few times. The chain carries TRBV12-3 or TRBV12-4 and TRBJ1-2, with 7 bases matching TRBD1. Trimming cost V 6 bases and J 8 bases; bases outside gene matches: 15. The CDR3 is 15 amino acids. The CDR3 is CASSLTGTAGRGYTF. The CDR3 DNA sequence: TGTGCCAGCAGCCTCACCGGGACAGCCGGAAGGGGCTACACCTTC.

The chain couples TRBV29-1 to TRBJ1-4; the D gene is possibly TRBD1 (6 bases). V lost 6 bases to trimming and J lost 5 bases, with 13 bases between them. The CDR3 is 13 residues long. Germline values: CDR1 SQVTM, CDR2 ANQGSEA. This CDR3 reads CSVAPGQNEKLFF. Here the CDR3 DNA reads TGCAGCGTGGCCCCGGGACAAAATGAAAAACTGTTTTTT.

This clonotype was observed a handful of times. The V call is TRBV20-1, the J call TRBJ1-1; TRBD1 might be the D (6 bases). CDR1 is DFQATT and CDR2 is SNEGSKA in the germline V gene (reference sequence). The CDR3 runs 13 residues. The V end was cut by 6 bases, the J end by 8 bases, with 19 bases between. CDR3 coding DNA: TGCAGTGCCAGAATGGCAGGGGTGGGCGAAGCTTTCTTT. Translation: CSARMAGVGEAFF.

This chain links TRBV20-1 with TRBJ2-5; tentative D call: TRBD1 (5 bases). Germline CDR1 is DFQATT and CDR2 is SNEGSKA (reference sequence). The CDR3 is made up of 15 amino acids. Deletions cut 0 bases from V and 5 bases from J, with 16 bases between. In nucleotides, the CDR3 is TGCAGTGCTAGAGATCCACTTTGGGGCAGGGAGACCCAGTACTTC. It codes for CSARDPLWGRETQYF.

Points on this clonotype: Germline and junction disagree at one end, which may indicate a read error. The rearrangement joins TRBV24-1 to TRBJ2-1; 7 bases agree with TRBD2. The germline gives CDR1 KGHDR, CDR2 SFDVKD. This CDR3 contains 17 residues. CDR3 sequence: CATSDSPQRGGGNEQFF. The CDR3 region has the DNA TGTGCTACCAGTGATTCCCCGCAGCGGGGTGGCGGGAATGAGCAGTTCTTC.

The chain carries TRBV5-1 and TRBJ2-1; 7 bases fit TRBD2. After removal of 3 bases from V and 2 bases from J, the junction contained 8 bases not matched to a gene. The germline V gene encodes CDR1 SGHRS and CDR2 YFSETQ. This CDR3 contains 16 residues. The CDR3 loop reads CASSSSAGGTYNEQFF. The CDR3 DNA reads as TGCGCCAGCAGCTCCTCAGCCGGGGGGACCTACAATGAGCAGTTCTTC.

V is TRBV4-3 and J is TRBJ1-1, with a weak D call TRBD1 (5 bases). CDR1 and CDR2 (germline): LGHNA, YSLEER. V was trimmed by 4 bases and J by 3 bases, leaving 15 bases between them. This CDR3 has 15 residues. Here the CDR3 DNA reads TGCGCCAGCAGCCGCCTTACTGGGACGGACACTGAAGCTTTCTTT. It encodes CASSRLTGTDTEAFF.

The V and J genes are TRBV6-1 and TRBJ1-2; D not certain. The CDR3 has 14 residues. Germline CDR1 and CDR2: MNHNS and SASEGT. The germline V and J ends were trimmed by 5 bases and 8 bases, with 18 bases remaining between them. The CDR3 here is CASSPISDVGGYTF. The CDR3, as DNA: TGTGCCAGCAGTCCCATATCAGATGTGGGAGGCTACACCTTC.

This clonotype was found a few times. The chain joins TRBV29-1 to TRBJ1-1, with D unresolved. This CDR3 has 13 amino acids. Germline CDR1 SQVTM, CDR2 ANQGSEA. V was trimmed by 0 bases and J by 3 bases, leaving 8 bases between them. In DNA form, the CDR3 reads TGCAGCGTTGAAGATCTCTACGACACTGAAGCTTTCTTT. It specifies CSVEDLYDTEAFF. The whole variable domain, filled in from reference TRBV29-1 and TRBJ1-1, reads SAVISQKPSRDICQRGTSLTIQCQVDSQVTMMFWYRQQPGQSLTLIATANQGSEATYESGFVIDKFPISRPNLTFSTLTVSNMSPEDSSIYLCSVEDLYDTEAFFGQGTRLTVV.

The chain combines TRBV11-2 with TRBJ2-1; TRBD2 aligns across 9 bases. CDR3 length: 16 amino acids. J gave up 4 bases and V 5 bases, and 9 bases lay outside the gene matches. Germline V gene data show CDR1 as SGHAT and CDR2 as FQNNGV. CDR3 amino acids: CASSIRAGGLYNEQFF. CDR3 DNA: TGTGCCAGCAGCATCCGGGCGGGGGGGCTTTACAATGAGCAGTTCTTC.

To note about this clonotype: At one of its ends the junction is not consistent with the germline gene, which may arise from a read error. The chain uses TRBV28 and TRBJ1-2; tentative D call: TRBD1 (5 bases). This CDR3 spans 14 amino acids. Germline values: CDR1 MDHEN, CDR2 SYDVKM. CDR3 sequence reads: CASRPPTGVVGCTF. The CDR3 nucleotides are TGTGCCAGCAGGCCGCCTACAGGAGTTGTAGGCTGCACCTTC.

This clonotype was seen a handful of times. This sequence joins TRBV15 and TRBJ2-1; no reliable D call. The CDR3 is 11 residues long. Trimming removed 7 bases from V and 7 bases from J, with 8 bases in between. The germline V gene encodes CDR1 LNHNV and CDR2 YYDKDF (reference sequence). CDR3 nucleotides: TGTGCCACCAAATTTCTGAATGAGCAGTTCTTC. It translates to CATKFLNEQFF.

The chain couples TRBV24-1 to TRBJ2-4; D is perhaps TRBD2 (7 bases). The DNA matches TRBJ2-5 better at its end, which makes the J call doubtful. CDR1 is KGHDR, CDR2 SFDVKD, per germline. The CDR3 consists of 16 residues. CDR3 DNA sequence: TGTGCCACCAGTGAAGAAGGGACGGGGGGCGGGGAGACCCAGTACTTC. The encoded protein is CATSEEGTGGGETQYF.

The V and J genes are TRBV10-3 and TRBJ1-3; 7 bases align to TRBD1. CDR3 length equals 12 residues. With V trimmed by 8 bases and J by 7 bases, 5 bases remained unmatched. CDR1 is ENHRY, CDR2 SYGVKD, per germline. The CDR3 DNA reads TGTGCCATCTGGACAGGTATTAACACCATATATTTT. This codes for CAIWTGINTIYF.

The chain has TRBV5-1 and TRBJ2-1; D is possibly TRBD1 (6 bases). The CDR3 runs to 14 residues. CDR1 SGHRS and CDR2 YFSETQ come from the germline V gene. V lost 3 bases to trimming and J lost 10 bases, with 17 bases between them. CDR3 DNA: TGCGCCAGCAGCTCATTAACAGGGCCTATGGAGCAGTTCTTC. It is translated as CASSSLTGPMEQFF. The whole variable domain, remainder taken from reference TRBV5-1 and TRBJ2-1, is KAGVTQTPRYLIKTRGQQVTLSCSPISGHRSVSWYQQTPGQGLQFLFEYFSETQRNKGNFPGRFSGRQFSNSRSEMNVSTLELGDSALYLCASSSLTGPMEQFFGPGTRLTVL.

The rearrangement links TRBV6-5 to TRBJ2-2; a possible D gene is TRBD1 (6 bases). V gave up 8 bases and J gave up 6 bases, with 19 bases separating them. This CDR3 has 15 amino acids. CDR1 and CDR2 (germline): MNHEY, SVGAGI. The CDR3 loop is CASSLYLQGAGELFF. CDR3 in DNA: TGTGCCAGCTCTCTATACTTACAGGGTGCCGGGGAGCTGTTTTTT.